This paragraph reports one T cell receptor beta chain. The authors' processing: Estimated nucleated cell counts came from reference gene primer amplification. Sequenced by immunoSEQ multiplex PCR; TCRdb stores in-frame clones only, minus some. V, J and clone size derive from that table, while D and trimming were established from the DNA sequence. The data contain about 350,000 clones, over 70% of them singletons. Germline CDR1 is MNHEY and CDR2 is SVGAGI. This CDR3 has 14 amino acids. Trimming removed 6 bases from V and 4 bases from J; junction bases left unmatched: 4. This record comes from a study of blood T cell repertoires in COVID-19. Whole-study context: Acute-phase and convalescent COVID-19 samples originated in the United States, Italy and Spain. The analysed material was cDNA or gDNA that came from T cells, B-cell-depleted T cells, or PBMCs.

The chain joins TRBV6-5 to TRBJ1-3; 9 bases are a match to TRBD1. Material for sequencing was peripheral blood. The TCR comes from a woman aged 45-65 years with COVID-19, enrolled during active disease. Here the CDR3 reads CASRQGATGNTIYF. The DNA for the CDR3 is TGTGCCAGCAGACAGGGGGCGACAGGAAACACCATATATTTT.